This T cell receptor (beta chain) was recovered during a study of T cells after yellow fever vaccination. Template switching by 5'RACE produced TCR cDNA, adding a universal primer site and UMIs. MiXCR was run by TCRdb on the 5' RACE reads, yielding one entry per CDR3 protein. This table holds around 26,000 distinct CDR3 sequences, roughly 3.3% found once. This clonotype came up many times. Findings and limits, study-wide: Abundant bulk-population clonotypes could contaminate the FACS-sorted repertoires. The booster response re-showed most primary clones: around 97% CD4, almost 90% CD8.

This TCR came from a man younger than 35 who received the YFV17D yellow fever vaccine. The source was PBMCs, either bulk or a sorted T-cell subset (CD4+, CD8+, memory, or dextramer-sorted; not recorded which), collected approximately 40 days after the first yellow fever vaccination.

The CDR3 region is CASSSLSTTEAFF. The CDR3 DNA reads as TGTGCCAGCAGTTCTTTATCCACCACTGAAGCTTTCTTT. The chain joins TRBV6-5 to TRBJ1-1; D unclear. CDR3 length: 13 amino acids. Trimming stripped 4 bases from V and 4 bases from J, with 10 bases between. CDR1 and CDR2 from the germline V gene are MNHEY and SVGAGI.